This T cell receptor (beta chain) was found in a study of T cell responses to AZD1222 COVID-19 vaccine (dated by TCRdb to about 2021). A note on the overall study: TCR sequencing was performed for about 240 trial participants, of whom 200 to 210 were given two doses of AZD1222 and around 25 were given two doses of MenACWY control vaccine. Trial participants were enrolled by age into subgroups of 18-55, 56-69 and 70-plus years, and about 150, 27 and 61 TCR-sequenced participants, respectively, were included in these subgroups.

On the study overall, not on this receptor specifically: A significant rise in spike-specific TCR breadth and depth was observed after two AZD1222 doses relative to day 0 and relative to MenACWY recipients. Reportedly, almost half of the unique spike-specific TCRs recognized epitopes lying outside the regions that are mutated in the B.1.351 and B.1.1.7 variants. The 56-69-year group was small, and its depth increase did not reach significance, likely because of low power. Because no samples from the day 14 peak response were available, repertoires could be characterized only after the peak T cell response. Conclusions about previously exposed vaccinees were limited because only six AZD1222 recipients were SARS-CoV-2 seropositive at baseline. Participants were mostly white British and included more females than males, and it was suggested by the authors that clonal diversity may have been underestimated. The vaccine-associated CD4 TCRs covered the entire spike protein, and the dominant responses fell in regions 160-218 and 743-854.

The CDR3 regions of human TCRbeta chains were analyzed by immunosequencing. As for how the authors treated the data: Repertoire TCRs were checked for matches against a reference library of SARS-CoV-2-specific TCRs that had been generated using the MIRA antigen-specificity platform. Breadth was defined as the fraction of unique TCRs that were SARS-CoV-2-associated, and depth was defined as the fraction of total T cells that were SARS-CoV-2-associated. Each spike-specific TCR was assigned to its reactive spike region and to a CD4 or CD8 class using the MIRA data. Log10-transformed breadth and depth values were compared by one-way ANOVA with Sidak's multiple comparisons tests. In TCRdb, the immuneACCESS table is reduced to in-frame sequences with V and J assigned. These tables do not hold every clone; where another copy was compared, an unresolved V gene accounts for under half, and the others remain unexplained. V, J and clone size were drawn from that table, and D and trimming were deduced from the DNA. This sample is represented by tens of thousands of clones; roughly 89% of them were singletons. 7.5% to 10% of the sample rests with the top ten.

To note about this clone: The antigen it binds to is not known. No base quality information exists; no much larger clone differs at one position. Other DNA sequences in this specimen translate into the identical CDR3.

Per the publication, the time point label means: about 28 days (+/-7) after the second vaccine dose. AZD1222 recipients whose second dose came at about 4 weeks and those whose second dose came at about 12 weeks were combined into one group, since spike-specific TCR depth and breadth did not differ between the two schedules. Samples from vaccinated people were obtained from the UK trials COV001 and COV002, which included a single-blind randomized controlled phase 2/3 trial of AZD1222 (ChAdOx1 nCoV-19) in healthy adults. For TCRbeta chain sequencing, PBMC samples from trial participants were taken at day 0 and at day 28 after the second dose. The CDR3 covers 15 residues, taking in both the cysteine and the phenylalanine. CDR3 DNA only is kept here, 45 bases in frame from base 1. The germline V end is reduced by 4 bases and the J end by 2 bases; junction bases left unmatched: 2. Looking up the germline V gene (reference sequence) yields CDR1 LNHDA and CDR2 SQIVND.

Recombination linked TRBV19 to TRBJ2-1; 10 central bases correspond to TRBD2. The sequence was collected from an adult who received the AZD1222 COVID-19 vaccine. The source material was peripheral blood, sampled 28 days after the second AZD1222 dose. The DNA is TGTGCCAGTAGTACTAGCGGGGGTCCCTACAATGAGCAGTTCTTC. Translated, it reads CASSTSGGPYNEQFF.